This T cell receptor (beta chain) was sequenced during a study of preoperative IRX-2 immunotherapy in early breast cancer. V was cut by 5 bases and J by 8 bases, with 18 bases left in between. Germline assignment: CDR1 SGHNT and CDR2 YENEEA. The CDR3 has 14 residues. The repertoire was sequenced with immunoSEQ multiplex PCR; TCRdb's copy has only in-frame clones and lacks some. The table has 24,000 or so clones, about 77% seen once. Treatment given: preoperative locoregional IRX-2 cytokine immunotherapy. Preoperative locoregional IRX-2 cytokine immunotherapy was tested in the phase Ib source study. The TCR originated in a human donor with breast cancer. The V gene is TRBV11-3, the J gene TRBJ1-1; TRBD1 might be the D (5 bases). Source: lymph node tissue, taken before IRX-2 immunotherapy. CDR3 sequence reads: CASSRDGGPTEAFF. The CDR3 DNA sequence: TGTGCCAGCAGCCGGGACGGAGGACCAACCGAAGCTTTCTTT.